In this sample, the clone carrying this TCR beta chain turned up once. Its antigen remains unknown. These data are taken from a study of vaccination and CD4 T cells after COVID-19. Study at large: Two Hispanic individuals were among six male and four female convalescent patients. With a range of 35 to 161, the median interval from diagnosis to drawing post-COVID samples was 101 days. In culture, cells were exposed to overlapping spike peptides from SARS-CoV-2, HCoV-NL63, HCoV-OC43 and HCoV-229E. Broader study findings: There was no significant change from approximately 21 to 38 median reactive clonotypes.

As to treatment: approximately nine-day PBMC culture with coronavirus spike peptide pools or control peptides (ViraFEST assay). With the Oncomine TCR Beta short-read assay, DNA from cultured CD4+ T cells was sequenced. MiXCR was run by TCRdb on the PCR reads, yielding one entry per CDR3 protein. This table has some 15,000 distinct CDR3 sequences, roughly 61% appearing once. Germline CDR1 reads SGHNT; CDR2 reads YYREEE (reference sequence). The CDR3 has 16 residues. V was clipped by 0 bases and J by 1 base, with 13 bases between them. The chain employs TRBV5-4 and TRBJ1-2; D perhaps matches TRBD1 (5 bases). The sequenced sample was CD4+ T cells from blood, cultured in vitro. The receptor was derived from a human donor who had recovered from COVID-19. The CDR3 here is CASSLANQGDNYGYTF. The CDR3 DNA reads TGTGCCAGCAGCTTGGCCAACCAGGGAGATAACTATGGCTACACCTTC.